These 20 T cell receptor beta chains originate from one sample sequenced in a study of T cell responses to AZD1222 COVID-19 vaccine. The assay was immunoSEQ multiplex PCR, and TCRdb's table has in-frame clones only and misses some. This table has approximately 140,000 clones, approximately 94% appearing once. The starting material was peripheral blood, obtained on day 0 of AZD1222 vaccination. These receptors all stem from an adult in good health.

The chain joins TRBV7-9 to TRBJ1-2; D is possibly TRBD1 (5 bases). V lost 1 base to trimming and J lost 3 bases, with 12 bases between them. Germline CDR1 reads SEHNR; CDR2 reads FQNEAQ (reference sequence). The CDR3 contains 15 residues. CDR3 region: CASSLERGLHYGYTF. In nucleotides, the CDR3 is TGTGCCAGCAGCTTAGAACGGGGGTTACACTATGGCTACACCTTC.

The chain joins TRBV2 to TRBJ1-5, with D perhaps TRBD1 (5 bases). This CDR3 comprises 13 residues. Trimming stripped 6 bases from V and 1 base from J, with 7 bases between. Germline-derived CDR1 and CDR2 are SNHLY and FYNNEI. As DNA, the CDR3 is TGTGCCAGCAGATGGGACAGCAATCAGCCCCAGCATTTT. This translates into CASRWDSNQPQHF.

The chain joins TRBV29-1 to TRBJ2-7, with D possibly TRBD1 on 6 matching bases. This CDR3 is built from 14 residues. Germline V CDR1 and CDR2: SQVTM, ANQGSEA. Between the trimmed V and J ends, which lost 0 bases and 4 bases, there was a span of 13 bases. The CDR3: CSVEDGGNHYEQYF. The CDR3 coding sequence is TGCAGCGTTGAAGATGGGGGCAACCATTACGAGCAGTACTTC.

The chain links TRBV2 to TRBJ1-6; TRBD1 agrees at 11 bases. CDR3 length equals 17 residues. After removal of 2 bases from V and 10 bases from J, the junction contained 10 bases not matched to a gene. CDR1 is SNHLY and CDR2 is FYNNEI in the germline V gene. This CDR3 reads CASSERVGTGGESPLHF. Here the CDR3 DNA reads TGTGCCAGCAGTGAAAGGGTTGGGACAGGGGGGGAGTCACCCCTCCACTTT.

The gene calls are TRBV5-1 and TRBJ2-7; 10 bases match TRBD1. Germline CDR1 and CDR2: SGHRS and YFSETQ. With V trimmed by 5 bases and J by 3 bases, 8 bases remained unmatched. CDR3 length equals 15 residues. CDR3 bases: TGCGCCAGCAGTTGGGTGGGGACAGGGGACTACGAGCAGTACTTC. This gives the protein CASSWVGTGDYEQYF.

The chain recombines TRBV11-2 with TRBJ2-7, with D tentatively TRBD1 or TRBD2 (5 bases each). Germline V lookup: CDR1 SGHAT, CDR2 FQNNGV. Deletions cut 2 bases from V and 2 bases from J, with 13 bases between. The CDR3 extends over 15 amino acids. CDR3 amino acids: CASSLFGDGAYEQYF. The CDR3 DNA reads TGTGCCAGCAGCTTATTTGGGGACGGAGCCTACGAGCAGTACTTC.

The CDR3 DNA follows: TGTGCCAGCGCTTCCGGGACAGGGTCCTACGAGCAGTACTTC. Residues: CASASGTGSYEQYF. The chain recombines TRBV2 with TRBJ2-7; 9 bases map to TRBD1. The germline V gene encodes CDR1 SNHLY and CDR2 FYNNEI. V lost 8 bases to trimming and J lost 1 base; unmatched junction nucleotides: 6. The CDR3 is 14 residues long. The complete variable domain, with remaining parts taken from reference TRBV2 and TRBJ2-7, reads EPEVTQTPSHQVTQMGQEVILRCVPISNHLYFYWYRQILGQKVEFLVSFYNNEISEKSEIFDDQFSVERPDGSNFTLKIRSTKLEDSAMYFCASASGTGSYEQYFGPGTRLTVT.

The J gene is TRBJ2-1, the V gene TRBV2; the D gene is possibly TRBD2 (6 bases). Germline V gene lookup returns CDR1 SNHLY and CDR2 FYNNEI. CDR3 size: 16 residues. V was clipped by 8 bases and J by 0 bases, with 17 bases between them. The CDR3 DNA sequence: TGTGCCAGCCTAGAACATGGACTAAGCTCCTACAATGAGCAGTTCTTC. Its translation: CASLEHGLSSYNEQFF.

As to this clone: The same CDR3 can be traced to other DNA sequences in this sample. This chain uses TRBV5-1 with TRBJ1-1; TRBD1 aligns across 9 bases. V gave up 3 bases and J gave up 3 bases; unmatched junction bases: 6. Germline V gives CDR1 SGHRS, CDR2 YFSETQ. The CDR3 has 15 amino acids. CDR3 residues: CASSSPDRGDTEAFF. The CDR3 DNA reads TGCGCCAGCAGCTCACCGGACAGGGGAGACACTGAAGCTTTCTTT.

The chain combines TRBV7-9 with TRBJ2-3; the D gene is possibly TRBD2 (6 bases). Looked up from germline, CDR1 is SEHNR and CDR2 is FQNEAQ (reference sequence). V was shortened by 6 bases and J by 2 bases, with 24 bases between the two germline ends. CDR3 length equals 18 residues. The CDR3 spells CASSSGGAKRSFTDTQYF. The CDR3 DNA sequence: TGTGCCAGCAGTTCCGGCGGGGCAAAGAGGAGTTTCACAGATACGCAGTATTTT.

The rearrangement uses TRBV27 and TRBJ2-7; weak D call: TRBD2 (5 bases). The germline V gene encodes CDR1 MNHEY and CDR2 SMNVEV (reference sequence). Trimming took off 7 bases at V and 4 bases at J, with 17 bases between the two ends. The CDR3 totals 14 residues. As DNA, the CDR3 is TGTGCCAGCACTTCGAGCGGAACTATATACGAGCAGTACTTC. Amino acids: CASTSSGTIYEQYF.

This chain links TRBV10-3 with TRBJ1-4; D may be TRBD1 (6 bases). V was clipped by 6 bases and J by 7 bases, with 15 bases between them. Germline V gives CDR1 ENHRY, CDR2 SYGVKD. This CDR3 contains 14 residues. CDR3: CAIREGGSFEKLFF. CDR3 DNA: TGTGCCATCAGGGAGGGGGGATCGTTTGAAAAACTGTTTTTT.

The chain carries TRBV10-2 and TRBJ2-2; D not resolved. Trimming shortened V by 2 bases and J by 1 base, and 14 bases separated the two germline ends. The CDR3 spans 17 residues. Germline lookup yields CDR1 WSHSY and CDR2 SAAADI. CDR3: CASSEHWRHLNTGELFF. CDR3 DNA: TGCGCCAGCAGTGAGCACTGGAGACACTTGAACACCGGGGAGCTGTTTTTT.

This clone was counted between two and nine times. J is TRBJ2-5 and V is TRBV7-2, with D tentatively TRBD1 (7 bases). The CDR3 contains 14 residues. Germline CDR1 and CDR2: SGHTA and FQGNSA. V lost 6 bases to trimming and J lost 3 bases, with 14 bases between them. The CDR3 loop is CASSPAGQKETQYF. Written as DNA, the CDR3 is TGTGCCAGCAGTCCGGCGGGACAGAAAGAGACCCAGTACTTC.

V and J are TRBV5-1 and TRBJ1-2; tentatively, D is TRBD1 (6 bases). Germline lookup yields CDR1 SGHRS and CDR2 YFSETQ. The CDR3 has 14 residues. Deletions cut 0 bases from V and 2 bases from J, with 8 bases between. The CDR3 here is CASSLVGQNYGYTF. DNA for the CDR3: TGCGCCAGCAGCTTGGTCGGACAGAACTATGGCTACACCTTC. The full variable domain, its missing parts supplied by reference TRBV5-1 and TRBJ1-2, is KAGVTQTPRYLIKTRGQQVTLSCSPISGHRSVSWYQQTPGQGLQFLFEYFSETQRNKGNFPGRFSGRQFSNSRSEMNVSTLELGDSALYLCASSLVGQNYGYTFGSGTRLTVV.

The CDR3 region is CASSSWTGETNEKLFF. CDR3 bases: TGTGCCAGCAGCTCCTGGACAGGGGAGACTAATGAAAAACTGTTTTTT. The chain joins TRBV7-6 to TRBJ1-4, with TRBD1 matching over 9 bases. Trimming at V came to 4 bases and at J to 2 bases, leaving 5 bases not matched to a gene. CDR1 is SGHVS and CDR2 is FNYEAQ in the germline V gene. The CDR3 is 16 residues long.

This chain uses TRBV5-1 with TRBJ2-2; D is ambiguous. The CDR3 has 11 amino acids. The germline CDR1 and CDR2 sequences are SGHRS and YFSETQ. Trimming cost V 4 bases and J 8 bases, with 6 bases left between them. The chain's CDR3 is CASSGQGELFF. DNA for the CDR3: TGCGCCAGCAGCGGGCAGGGGGAGCTGTTTTTT.

The chain uses TRBV15 and TRBJ2-7, with D possibly matching TRBD2 (6 bases). Trimming removed 0 bases from V and 6 bases from J, with 9 bases in between. The CDR3 loop spans 13 amino acids. In germline, CDR1 is LNHNV, CDR2 YYDKDF (reference sequence). CDR3 sequence (DNA): TGTGCCACCAGCAGAGAGGAGGGTTTCGAGCAGTACTTC. Translation gives CATSREEGFEQYF.

The CDR3 spells CASSKRGGPYNEQFF. The CDR3 nucleotides are TGTGCCAGCAGCAAGCGGGGGGGCCCCTACAATGAGCAGTTCTTC. The rearrangement links TRBV21-1 to TRBJ2-1; the DNA was not compared with TRBD2, the D call given in the table. TRBV21-1 is marked as a pseudogene. The CDR3 covers 15 residues.

V is TRBV7-3 and J is TRBJ2-3; 7 bases are shared with TRBD2. V was pared by 1 base and J by 2 bases, with 6 bases of the junction left unmatched. Germline loops: CDR1 SGHTA, CDR2 FQGTGA. This CDR3 comprises 16 residues. The CDR3 loop is CASSLKQRGLTDTQYF. CDR3 nucleotides: TGTGCCAGCAGCTTAAAACAGCGGGGCCTCACAGATACGCAGTATTTT.